Listed here is a single T cell receptor (beta chain). The data were obtained in a study of blood T cell repertoires in COVID-19. About the study: Samples representing acute and convalescent COVID-19 were sourced from the United States, Italy and Spain. PBMCs, B-cell-depleted T cells, or T cells provided the cDNA or gDNA that made up the material.

Per the authors' pipeline: Cell counts per sample came from amplifying reference gene primers. Data came from immunoSEQ multiplex PCR; TCRdb stores just in-frame clones and leaves some out. V and J calls and clone size come straight from that table; D and trimming were deduced from the DNA. This repertoire shows fewer than 300,000 clones, around 82% found once; its top ten account for 2.5% to 3.5%. The specimen was peripheral blood. The TCR sequence derives from a woman between 18 and 29 years old with acute or convalescent COVID-19.

CDR3 in amino acids: CASSGGQWTPLHF. CDR3 in DNA: TGTGCCAGCAGCGGGGGACAGTGGACACCCCTCCACTTT. The chain links TRBV7-2 to TRBJ1-6; 7 bases are a match to TRBD1. Per the germline V gene, CDR1 is SGHTA and CDR2 is FQGNSA. The CDR3 sequence is 13 residues long. V dropped 5 bases and J dropped 11; count of bases not matched to a gene: 6.